Each of the 31 T cell receptor beta chains below was sequenced from the same sample in a study of blood T cell repertoires in COVID-19. The assay was immunoSEQ multiplex PCR, and TCRdb's table has in-frame clones only and misses some. The sample lists roughly 520,000 clones, around 87% seen once, with around 1.9% in the top ten. Material: PBMCs or T cells enriched from blood (not recorded which). These receptors all come from a middle-aged woman who had recovered from COVID-19.

The chain couples TRBV6-2 or TRBV6-3 to TRBJ1-5; the D is unclear. This CDR3 has 11 residues. Germline V lookup: CDR1 MNHEY, CDR2 SVGEGT. Between the trimmed V and J ends, which lost 4 bases and 7 bases, there was a span of 5 bases. CDR3 in DNA: TGTGCCAGCAGTTTCCCACAGCCCCAGCATTTT. This translates into CASSFPQPQHF.

The sample holds a few counts of this clone. The chain combines TRBV7-6 with TRBJ2-7, with 9 bases matching TRBD1. CDR3 size: 15 residues. The V gene end was trimmed by 3 bases and the J gene end by 5 bases; junction bases not matched to a gene: 8. CDR1 is SGHVS, CDR2 FNYEAQ, per germline. The CDR3: CASSLVGTGRHEQYF. The CDR3 bases are TGTGCCAGCAGCTTGGTCGGGACAGGGAGGCACGAGCAGTACTTC. Looking up the rest from reference TRBV7-6 and TRBJ2-7 gives the full variable domain: GAGVSQSPRYKVTKRGQDVALRCDPISGHVSLYWYRQALGQGPEFLTYFNYEAQQDKSGLPNDRFSAERPEGSISTLTIQRTEQRDSAMYRCASSLVGTGRHEQYFGPGTRLTVT.

This chain uses TRBV15 with TRBJ2-1, with 11 bases lining up with TRBD1. The CDR3 loop spans 15 amino acids. V lost 5 bases and J lost 4; bases outside the gene matches: 4. Germline CDR1 reads LNHNV; CDR2 reads YYDKDF (reference sequence). The CDR3 here is CATSDRDRGYNEQFF. CDR3 in DNA: TGTGCCACCAGCGACCGGGACAGGGGGTACAATGAGCAGTTCTTC.

The chain uses TRBV25-1 and TRBJ2-1; TRBD2 agrees at 11 bases. V lost 1 base, J lost 9 bases, and 8 bases stayed unmatched. Germline loops: CDR1 MGHDK, CDR2 SYGVNS. This CDR3 is built from 16 residues. The CDR3 bases are TGTGCCAGCAGTGAATCCCTTAGCGGGAGGGCCCCTGAGCAGTTCTTC. This gives the protein CASSESLSGRAPEQFF.

V and J are TRBV18 and TRBJ1-2, with TRBD1 identical over 7 bases. The germline V gene has CDR1 KGHSH and CDR2 LQKENI. The CDR3 has 15 residues. After removal of 2 bases from V and 0 bases from J, the junction contained 3 bases not matched to a gene. The CDR3: CASSPAGQANYGYTF. DNA for the CDR3: TGTGCCAGCTCACCAGCAGGACAGGCTAACTATGGCTACACCTTC.

The rearrangement links TRBV5-4 to TRBJ1-1, with D unclear. The CDR3 consists of 15 residues. In germline, CDR1 is SGHNT, CDR2 YYREEE (reference sequence). V dropped 1 base and J dropped 1 base, with 11 bases sitting between them. The CDR3 protein is CASSLRQTGNTEAFF. CDR3 DNA sequence: TGTGCCAGCAGCTTGCGACAAACCGGGAACACTGAAGCTTTCTTT.

At least ten counts were recorded for this clone. The chain carries TRBV29-1 and TRBJ2-5; 9 bases fit TRBD1. The germline V gene has CDR1 SQVTM and CDR2 ANQGSEA. This CDR3 contains 16 residues. V dropped 8 bases and J dropped 7; count of bases not matched to a gene: 20. The CDR3 spells CSLTAQSGTGYGTQYF. CDR3 DNA sequence: TGCAGCCTTACCGCACAATCCGGGACAGGGTACGGGACCCAGTACTTC.

The chain uses TRBV11-3 and TRBJ1-2; the D is unclear. Germline assignment: CDR1 SGHNT and CDR2 YENEEA. With 2 bases removed from V and 2 bases from J, the gap between germline ends came to 15 bases. The CDR3 covers 16 residues. In nucleotides, the CDR3 is TGTGCCAGCAGCTTATCCGGAGGGAACCCCAACTATGGCTACACCTTC. This sequence encodes CASSLSGGNPNYGYTF.

The V call is TRBV27, the J call TRBJ2-7; TRBD2 is a possible D gene (6 bases). Germline CDR1 and CDR2: MNHEY and SMNVEV (reference sequence). The V end was cut by 5 bases, the J end by 4 bases, with 18 bases between. The CDR3 covers 15 residues. DNA of the CDR3: TGTGCCAGCAGTCCCCATTTAACGGGAGAATACGAGCAGTACTTC. Translated: CASSPHLTGEYEQYF.

The DNA for the CDR3 is TGTGCCAGCAGTTTCCAGGGGTTAGGCACTGAAGCTTTCTTT. Its protein is CASSFQGLGTEAFF. This chain connects TRBV6-5 to TRBJ1-1; D may be TRBD1 (6 bases). The CDR3 extends over 14 amino acids. The V end lost 4 bases, the J end lost 4 bases, and 13 bases lay between the germline ends. Germline CDR1 and CDR2: MNHEY and SVGAGI.

This clone was seen more than once but under ten times. The rearrangement links TRBV4-3 to TRBJ2-2, with D uncertain. CDR1 and CDR2 (germline): LGHNA, YSLEER. The CDR3 has 12 amino acids. Trimming shortened V by 6 bases and J by 6 bases, and 8 bases separated the two germline ends. For the CDR3, the DNA is TGCGCCAGCAGTCTTATCCCCGGGGAGCTGTTTTTT. This sequence encodes CASSLIPGELFF.

This CDR3 is CSLSGQALNTEAFF. The CDR3 DNA sequence: TGCAGCCTCAGCGGCCAGGCCCTGAACACTGAAGCTTTCTTT. V usage is TRBV29-1 and J usage is TRBJ1-1; D uncertain. Trimming cost V 8 bases and J 0 bases, with 16 bases left between them. The CDR3 length is 14 residues. Germline V gene data show CDR1 as SQVTM and CDR2 as ANQGSEA.

The gene calls are TRBV4-1 and TRBJ1-3; D gene unclear. V was pared by 1 base and J by 3 bases, with 10 bases between. Germline values: CDR1 MGHRA, CDR2 YSYEKL. The CDR3 has 15 residues. The chain's CDR3 is CASSQGAGFGNTIYF. In DNA form, the CDR3 reads TGCGCCAGCAGCCAAGGAGCGGGTTTTGGAAACACCATATATTTT.

The table lists this clone with a count of one. The V and J genes are TRBV27 and TRBJ1-6; TRBD1 aligns across 7 bases. J lost 7 bases, V lost 2 bases, and 5 bases had no gene match. Germline V gene data show CDR1 as MNHEY and CDR2 as SMNVEV (reference sequence). The CDR3 extends over 15 amino acids. The CDR3 sequence: CASSLRGLENSPLHF. CDR3 DNA sequence: TGTGCCAGCAGTTTAAGGGGGCTCGAGAATTCACCCCTCCACTTT.

The chain recombines TRBV27 with TRBJ1-2, with 7 bases identical to TRBD1. There are 15 residues in the CDR3. Germline CDR1 and CDR2: MNHEY and SMNVEV (reference sequence). J gave up 8 bases and V 5 bases, and 14 bases lay outside the gene matches. CDR3 sequence reads: CASSPHADRPGGYTF. As DNA, the CDR3 is TGTGCCAGCAGTCCCCATGCGGACAGGCCTGGCGGCTACACCTTC.

This clone was detected a few times. This chain connects TRBV7-9 to TRBJ2-7, with D unresolved. CDR3 size: 14 residues. Per the germline V gene, CDR1 is SEHNR and CDR2 is FQNEAQ (reference sequence). Trimming removed 5 bases from V and 2 bases from J, with 13 bases in between. CDR3: CASSLPTHTYEQYF. Here the CDR3 DNA reads TGTGCCAGCAGCCTACCGACACACACCTACGAGCAGTACTTC. Full variable domain (outside the CDR3, taken from reference TRBV7-9 and TRBJ2-7): DTGVSQNPRHKITKRGQNVTFRCDPISEHNRLYWYRQTLGQGPEFLTYFQNEAQLEKSRLLSDRFSAERPKGSFSTLEIQRTEQGDSAMYLCASSLPTHTYEQYFGPGTRLTVT.

The sample holds one count of this clone. This chain joins TRBV7-2 and TRBJ2-7; 12 positions agree with TRBD1. Germline trimming cut 5 bases from V and 6 bases from J; bases unmatched to any gene: 5. The CDR3 totals 14 residues. Germline assignment: CDR1 SGHTA and CDR2 FQGNSA. The CDR3 is CASSRGQGASEQYF. The CDR3 nucleotides read TGTGCCAGCAGCCGGGGACAGGGGGCATCCGAGCAGTACTTC.

This clone was found once. The chain combines TRBV15 with TRBJ2-3; no firm D call. V dropped 0 bases and J dropped 4 bases, with 5 bases sitting between them. Germline CDR1 reads LNHNV; CDR2 reads YYDKDF (reference sequence). This CDR3 has 13 amino acids. The DNA of the CDR3 is TGTGCCACCAGCAGAGATCTGTCAGATACGCAGTATTTT. Protein sequence: CATSRDLSDTQYF.

V and J are TRBV14 and TRBJ2-5; tentatively, D is TRBD1 (5 bases). Trimming cost V 2 bases and J 5 bases, with 12 bases left between them. The CDR3 consists of 14 residues. The V gene's germline CDR1 is SGHDN and CDR2 FVKESK. The CDR3 region is CASSQRQGMETQYF. As DNA, the CDR3 is TGTGCCAGCAGCCAAAGGCAGGGTATGGAGACCCAGTACTTC.

The genes are TRBV2 and TRBJ2-7; 10 bases map to TRBD1. The CDR3 extends over 15 amino acids. The V segment lost 2 bases and the J segment 3 bases; nucleotides outside the gene matches: 4. Germline V lookup: CDR1 SNHLY, CDR2 FYNNEI. CDR3 loop: CASSERTGGYYEQYF. The CDR3 coding sequence is TGTGCCAGCAGTGAAAGGACAGGGGGATACTACGAGCAGTACTTC.

The chain's CDR3 is CASSLDATATYEQYF. The CDR3 region has the DNA TGTGCCAGCAGCTTAGATGCGACAGCGACCTACGAGCAGTACTTC. This sequence joins TRBV11-3 and TRBJ2-7; D is perhaps TRBD1 (5 bases). From germline, CDR1 is SGHNT and CDR2 YENEEA. V lost 0 bases and J lost 2, with 11 bases in between. CDR3 length: 15 amino acids. Supplemented by reference TRBV11-3 and TRBJ2-7, the full variable domain reads EAGVVQSPRYKIIEKKQPVAFWCNPISGHNTLYWYLQNLGQGPELLIRYENEEAVDDSQLPKDRFSAERLKGVDSTLKIQPAELGDSAVYLCASSLDATATYEQYFGPGTRLTVT.

The V call is TRBV29-1, the J call TRBJ2-2; 8 bases are shared with TRBD2. J was trimmed by 2 bases and V by 2 bases; bases with no gene match: 7. The CDR3 is 16 residues long. Germline CDR1 reads SQVTM; CDR2 reads ANQGSEA. CDR3 bases: TGCAGCGTTGAATCCAGCGGGAGCGTCAACACCGGGGAGCTGTTTTTT. The encoded protein is CSVESSGSVNTGELFF.

V gene TRBV5-1 combines with J gene TRBJ1-1; perhaps TRBD1 as D (6 bases). This CDR3 is 15 amino acids long. From germline, CDR1 is SGHRS and CDR2 YFSETQ. V was shortened by 4 bases and J by 3 bases, with 16 bases between the two germline ends. The CDR3 loop reads CASSPRDTGDTEAFF. The CDR3 bases are TGCGCCAGCAGCCCCCGGGACACCGGGGACACTGAAGCTTTCTTT.

The chain is built from TRBV19 and TRBJ2-1; 8 bases fit TRBD2. CDR1 is LNHDA and CDR2 is SQIVND in the germline V gene (reference sequence). V was pared by 3 bases and J by 2 bases, with 9 bases of the junction left unmatched. The CDR3 covers 17 residues. The CDR3 DNA reads TGTGCCAGTAGTATGGGCATCCGGGGGGGTGCCTACAATGAGCAGTTCTTC. Translating it yields CASSMGIRGGAYNEQFF.

The rearrangement uses TRBV3-1 (or the pseudogene TRBV3-2) and TRBJ2-1; TRBD2 matches at 11 bases. The CDR3 contains 18 residues. Per the germline V gene, CDR1 is LGHDT and CDR2 is YNNKEL (reference sequence). V shed 4 bases and J 5 bases; nucleotides not matched to a gene: 13. The DNA for the CDR3 is TGTGCCAGCAGCCTAGTCGTAACTAGCGGGAGTATCCACAATGAGCAGTTCTTC. Its translation: CASSLVVTSGSIHNEQFF.

This chain joins TRBV5-4 and TRBJ1-2; 7 nucleotides agree with TRBD1. The CDR3 is made up of 14 amino acids. V lost 2 bases, J lost 4 bases, and 5 bases stayed unmatched. Germline V CDR1 and CDR2: SGHNT, YYREEE (reference sequence). CDR3 sequence: CASSLDRDGYGYTF. CDR3 in DNA: TGTGCCAGCAGCTTAGACAGGGATGGCTATGGCTACACCTTC.

The CDR3 sequence: CASSREYEQYF. The CDR3 region has the DNA TGTGCCAGCAGCCGGGAGTACGAGCAGTACTTC. The rearrangement links TRBV7-8 to TRBJ2-7; TRBD2 is a possible D gene (6 bases). Between the trimmed V and J ends, which lost 5 bases and 4 bases, there was a span of 6 bases. Germline lookup yields CDR1 SGHVS and CDR2 FQNEAQ. This CDR3 region has 11 residues.

The chain combines TRBV12-3 or TRBV12-4 with TRBJ1-1; possible D gene TRBD1, 5 bases. The V end lost 3 bases, the J end lost 5 bases, and 10 bases lay between the germline ends. CDR3 length: 13 residues. CDR3: CASSFQGGTEAFF. CDR3 bases: TGTGCCAGCAGTTTCCAGGGAGGAACTGAAGCTTTCTTT.

This clone appeared a single time. The V call is TRBV19, the J call TRBJ2-3, with a possible D match to TRBD2 (5 bases). Germline V gives CDR1 LNHDA, CDR2 SQIVND (reference sequence). The CDR3 extends over 15 amino acids. With 0 bases removed from V and 5 bases from J, the gap between germline ends came to 12 bases. CDR3 loop: CASSIEGAVEDTQYF. The DNA for the CDR3 is TGTGCCAGTAGTATAGAGGGAGCGGTGGAAGATACGCAGTATTTT.

The rearrangement links TRBV27 to TRBJ2-7; TRBD1 matches 7 bases. The V segment lost 2 bases and the J segment 2 bases; nucleotides outside the gene matches: 6. Germline V gene lookup returns CDR1 MNHEY and CDR2 SMNVEV (reference sequence). This CDR3 spans 15 amino acids. CDR3 sequence reads: CASSLGKGATYEQYF. Here the CDR3 DNA reads TGTGCCAGCAGTTTAGGGAAGGGGGCGACCTACGAGCAGTACTTC.

The rearrangement joins TRBV5-1 to TRBJ2-1; 7 bases line up with TRBD1. Trimming cost V 4 bases and J 8 bases; bases outside gene matches: 15. Germline V CDR1 and CDR2: SGHRS, YFSETQ. The CDR3 has 16 residues. The CDR3 sequence is CASSVTSGTVTDEQFF. DNA for the CDR3: TGCGCCAGCAGCGTTACCTCCGGGACAGTCACTGATGAGCAGTTCTTC.